The T cell receptor (beta chain) described here comes from a study of T cell repertoires in cytomegalovirus infection. Study information: Both CMV infection and a matching HLA type were indicated by public TCR beta signatures. The study, taken as a whole, reports: CMV-specific TCR beta clonotypes restricted by HLA-C were the ones dominating the ex vivo response. Using cumulative public TCR beta family frequency, the authors identified those who carried CMV together with the relevant HLA.

TCRdb ran MiXCR on the reads and lists one entry per CDR3 protein. This table holds more than 350,000 distinct CDR3 sequences, approximately 32% found once. This clonotype was counted a few times. The antigen remains unidentified. The CDR3 length is 16 residues. Germline-derived CDR1 and CDR2 are LGHNA and YNFKEQ. V dropped 2 bases and J dropped 5; count of bases not matched to a gene: 6. J is TRBJ2-1 and V is TRBV4-2; TRBD2 matches at 10 bases. This receptor was taken from a human donor in good health (CMV status not recorded). Some clones in this sample may be carry-over from other donors' samples. The sample consisted of PBMCs. The CDR3 sequence: CASSQLAGGRNNEQFF. In DNA, the CDR3 is TGTGCCAGCAGCCAATTAGCGGGGGGACGAAACAATGAGCAGTTCTTC.